This TCR beta chain stems from a study of blood T cell repertoires in COVID-19. The CDR3 loop spans 13 amino acids. Germline CDR1 SQVTM, CDR2 ANQGSEA. V was cut by 6 bases and J by 2 bases, with 13 bases left in between. In the authors' workflow: Nucleated cell counts were estimated from reference gene primer amplification. Produced via immunoSEQ multiplex PCR; TCRdb's table is partial and in-frame only. That table furnishes V, J and clone size, whereas the DNA furnished D and trimming. The table has some 13,000 clones, around 88% seen once; the top ten hold roughly 51%. In its sample, this clone ranks as medium-sized (0.01 to 0.1%).

This sequence originates from a man of 80 years or more with acute or convalescent COVID-19. Sequenced input: peripheral blood. V and J are TRBV29-1 and TRBJ1-2, with a weak D call TRBD1 (5 bases). The CDR3 DNA is TGCAGCGTGGGGAGGGACTTCAACTATGGCTACACCTTC. Translating it yields CSVGRDFNYGYTF. The whole variable domain, remainder taken from reference TRBV29-1 and TRBJ1-2, is SAVISQKPSRDICQRGTSLTIQCQVDSQVTMMFWYRQQPGQSLTLIATANQGSEATYESGFVIDKFPISRPNLTFSTLTVSNMSPEDSSIYLCSVGRDFNYGYTFGSGTRLTVV.